The 21 T cell receptor beta chains presented below share a single source sample, sequenced in a study of neurological immune-mediated disorders. One entry per CDR3 protein, called by TCRdb with MiXCR from the 5' RACE reads. The repertoire holds 45,000 to 60,000 distinct CDR3 sequences, 2% to 2.5% seen once, with 3% in the top ten. Sequenced: PBMCs. These TCRs come from a man in his forties or fifties with multiple sclerosis.

In its sample, this clonotype was seen many times. The rearrangement links TRBV7-9 to TRBJ2-5; D may match TRBD1 or TRBD2 (5 bases each). CDR1 and CDR2 from the germline V gene are SEHNR and FQNEAQ (reference sequence). The CDR3 is made up of 14 amino acids. The V end was cut by 5 bases, the J end by 2 bases, with 12 bases between. The CDR3 reads CASSPGTDQETQYF. Here the CDR3 DNA reads TGTGCCAGCAGCCCCGGGACGGATCAAGAGACCCAGTACTTC.

This clonotype was observed many times. V and J are TRBV6-2 or TRBV6-3 and TRBJ2-3; D not resolved. The V end lost 2 bases, the J end lost 0 bases, and 6 bases lay between the germline ends. Germline-derived CDR1 and CDR2 are MNHEY and SVGEGT. The CDR3 runs 14 residues. The DNA of the CDR3 is TGTGCCAGCAGTTACCCGGCTAGCACAGATACGCAGTATTTT. This codes for CASSYPASTDTQYF.

This clonotype was recorded at least ten times. CDR3 in DNA: TGTGCCAGCAGTTTGGGGGTGGGACTAGCGGTCTTGGGGGACACAGATACGCAGTATTTT. Its translation: CASSLGVGLAVLGDTDTQYF. The chain recombines TRBV12-3 or TRBV12-4 with TRBJ2-3; 11 bases align to TRBD2. The J segment lost 2 bases and the V segment lost 3 bases, leaving 16 bases of the junction unmatched. CDR3 length: 20 residues.

Notes on this clonotype: With a much larger clone just one base away, this may be a read error. The conserved phenylalanine or tryptophan is not found at the CDR3 terminus, so this likely reflects a read error. The gene calls are TRBV12-3 or TRBV12-4 and TRBJ2-1, with D tentatively TRBD1 (6 bases). The CDR3 length is 12 residues. V was shortened by 6 bases and J by 7 bases, with 10 bases between the two germline ends. CDR3 region: CASSPQGNEQFC. CDR3 DNA sequence: TGTGCCAGCAGCCCTCAGGGGAATGAGCAGTTCTGC.

This clonotype has a count of ten or more. The chain has TRBV24-1 and TRBJ2-1, with D maybe TRBD1 (5 bases). V lost 0 bases and J 4 bases, leaving 9 bases between the germline ends. In germline, CDR1 is KGHDR, CDR2 SFDVKD. The CDR3 extends over 15 amino acids. Written as DNA, the CDR3 is TGTGCCACCAGTGATTTGTCAGGGAATTACAATGAGCAGTTCTTC. This translates into CATSDLSGNYNEQFF.

This clonotype was seen at least ten times. J is TRBJ2-7 and V is TRBV7-8, with D perhaps TRBD2 (6 bases). V lost 4 bases, J lost 3 bases, and 13 bases lay in between. The CDR3 is 14 residues long. Germline CDR1 reads SGHVS; CDR2 reads FQNEAQ. DNA of the CDR3: TGTGCCAGCAGCTGGGGGGAGCTTGGCTACGAGCAGTACTTC. This sequence encodes CASSWGELGYEQYF.

This clonotype has at least ten counts. The chain joins TRBV9 to TRBJ1-4; 10 bases align to TRBD1. Germline-derived CDR1 and CDR2 are SGDLS and YYNGEE. The ends lost 3 bases at V and 3 bases at J; junction bases unmatched: 2. This CDR3 contains 15 residues. The CDR3 sequence is CASSGQGAANEKLFF. The CDR3 DNA reads TGTGCCAGCAGCGGACAGGGGGCGGCTAATGAAAAACTGTTTTTT.

This clonotype was counted many times. The chain links TRBV9 to TRBJ1-2; 11 nucleotides match TRBD1. Germline values: CDR1 SGDLS, CDR2 YYNGEE. With V trimmed by 4 bases and J by 6 bases, 5 bases remained unmatched. This CDR3 contains 14 residues. CDR3 DNA sequence: TGTGCCAGCAGCAAAGGGACAGGGGGAGATGGCTACACCTTC. Protein product: CASSKGTGGDGYTF.

This clonotype was seen many times. The CDR3 is CASSLSGGGSYNEQFF. The DNA of the CDR3 is TGTGCCAGCAGCCTATCAGGGGGCGGCTCCTACAATGAGCAGTTCTTC. J is TRBJ2-1 and V is TRBV3-1; 8 nucleotides line up with TRBD1. In germline, CDR1 is LGHDT, CDR2 YNNKEL (reference sequence). There are 16 residues in the CDR3. With V trimmed by 4 bases and J by 0 bases, 5 bases remained unmatched.

This clonotype was seen many times. The V and J genes are TRBV7-2 and TRBJ2-7; 7 nucleotides match TRBD1. Germline V lookup: CDR1 SGHTA, CDR2 FQGNSA. The J segment lost 13 bases and the V segment lost 1 base, leaving 7 bases of the junction unmatched. The CDR3 extends over 12 amino acids. The CDR3 reads CASSLDSGQRYF. CDR3 DNA sequence: TGTGCCAGCAGCTTAGACTCGGGACAGCGCTACTTC.

The CDR3 spells CASSPGQVAYGYTF. The CDR3, as DNA: TGTGCCAGCAGTCCCGGACAGGTGGCCTATGGCTACACCTTC. J is TRBJ1-2 and V is TRBV28, with 7 positions matching TRBD1. CDR1 and CDR2 from the germline V gene are MDHEN and SYDVKM. V shed 5 bases, J shed 4 bases, and the junction held 7 bases outside the gene matches. The CDR3 is made up of 14 amino acids.

This clonotype has a count of ten or more. The chain employs TRBV10-3 and TRBJ1-5, with a possible D match to TRBD1 (5 bases). The V end was cut by 7 bases, the J end by 4 bases, with 11 bases between. The CDR3 is 13 residues long. The germline V gene encodes CDR1 ENHRY and CDR2 SYGVKD. The chain's CDR3 is CAITGVLNQPQHF. In nucleotides, the CDR3 is TGTGCCATCACGGGGGTATTAAATCAGCCCCAGCATTTT.

The chain couples TRBV10-3 to TRBJ2-7; 8 nucleotides line up with TRBD1. CDR3 length: 15 amino acids. V gave up 10 bases and J gave up 3 bases; unmatched junction bases: 14. Germline V gives CDR1 ENHRY, CDR2 SYGVKD. The CDR3 DNA sequence: TGTGCCACAGAGGACAGGGTGAGGGTTAACTACGAGCAGTACTTC. Translating it yields CATEDRVRVNYEQYF.

This clonotype was counted a few times. The chain employs TRBV7-6 and TRBJ1-5; D call uncertain. V was shortened by 0 bases and J by 1 base, with 10 bases between the two germline ends. In germline, CDR1 is SGHVS, CDR2 FNYEAQ. The CDR3 length is 16 residues. CDR3 sequence: CASSLAGLRSNQPQHF. In DNA, the CDR3 is TGTGCCAGCAGCTTAGCTGGACTGCGGAGCAATCAGCCCCAGCATTTT.

This clonotype was recorded many times. The gene calls are TRBV3-1 and TRBJ2-3; D uncertain. Trimming took off 4 bases at V and 3 bases at J, with 2 bases between the two ends. The CDR3 runs to 11 residues. The germline V gene has CDR1 LGHDT and CDR2 YNNKEL (reference sequence). This chain's CDR3 is CASSLTDTQYF. The CDR3 region has the DNA TGTGCCAGCAGCCTAACAGATACGCAGTATTTT.

Points on this clonotype: A read error is possible here, since a much larger clone lies one base away. The chain carries TRBV5-1 and TRBJ1-3, with D possibly matching TRBD1 (5 bases). The CDR3 has 14 amino acids. Germline loops: CDR1 SGHRS, CDR2 YFSETQ. CDR3 residues: CASSLDGDGNNIYF. The CDR3 bases are TGCGCCAGCAGCTTGGACGGGGACGGAAACAACATATATTTT.

This clonotype has ten or more counts. V gene TRBV4-2 combines with J gene TRBJ1-4, with TRBD1 matching over 7 bases. This CDR3 has 14 amino acids. Germline trimming cut 4 bases from V and 8 bases from J; bases unmatched to any gene: 7. CDR1 and CDR2 (germline): LGHNA, YNFKEQ. DNA for the CDR3: TGTGCCAGCAGCCTACAGGGGTCCGGAGAAAAACTGTTTTTT. Amino acid sequence: CASSLQGSGEKLFF.

Ten or more counts support this clonotype. The chain couples TRBV12-3 or TRBV12-4 to TRBJ1-1; D not certain. This CDR3 comprises 11 residues. Trimming took 7 bases from V and 6 from J, leaving 9 bases between them. The CDR3 bases are TGTGCCAGCATTCTAAGGGCTGAAGCTTTCTTT. This codes for CASILRAEAFF.

This clonotype was observed at least ten times. This CDR3 is missing its conserved last phenylalanine or tryptophan, likely due to a read error. The chain joins TRBV28 to TRBJ1-1, with D tentatively TRBD1 (5 bases). The CDR3 spans 13 residues. V lost 8 bases, J lost 7 bases, and 17 bases lay in between. The germline V gene encodes CDR1 MDHEN and CDR2 SYDVKM. The CDR3 sequence: CASSRDGHDEAFL. For the CDR3, the DNA is TGTGCCAGCTCTCGGGACGGCCACGATGAAGCTTTCCTT.

This clonotype came up many times. V is TRBV5-1 and J is TRBJ2-3; 7 nucleotides match TRBD1. The germline V gene encodes CDR1 SGHRS and CDR2 YFSETQ. With V trimmed by 6 bases and J by 3 bases, 10 bases remained unmatched. The CDR3 has 15 residues. As DNA, the CDR3 is TGCGCCAGCACCAACCCCGAGGGGGCTACAGATACGCAGTATTTT. This codes for CASTNPEGATDTQYF.

Many counts were recorded for this clonotype. The chain links TRBV5-6 to TRBJ1-2; the D is unclear. Trimming cost V 0 bases and J 5 bases, with 11 bases left between them. This CDR3 is 14 amino acids long. Germline values: CDR1 SGHDT, CDR2 YYEEEE. The CDR3 is CASSLGRMGYGYTF. CDR3 DNA: TGTGCCAGCAGCTTGGGCAGAATGGGGTATGGCTACACCTTC.